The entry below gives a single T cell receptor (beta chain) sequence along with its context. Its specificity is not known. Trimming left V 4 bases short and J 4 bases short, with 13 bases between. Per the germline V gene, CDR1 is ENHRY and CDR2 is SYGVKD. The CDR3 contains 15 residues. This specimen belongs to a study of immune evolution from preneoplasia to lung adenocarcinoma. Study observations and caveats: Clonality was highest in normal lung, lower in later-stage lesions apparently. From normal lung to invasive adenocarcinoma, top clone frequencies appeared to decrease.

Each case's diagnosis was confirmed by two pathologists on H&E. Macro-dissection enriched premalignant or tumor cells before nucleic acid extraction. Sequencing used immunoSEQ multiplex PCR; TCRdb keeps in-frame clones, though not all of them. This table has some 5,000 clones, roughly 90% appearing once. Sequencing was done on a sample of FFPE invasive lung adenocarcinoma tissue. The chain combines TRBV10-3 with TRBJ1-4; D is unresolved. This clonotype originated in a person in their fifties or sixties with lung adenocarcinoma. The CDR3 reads CAISGSGSLNEKLFF. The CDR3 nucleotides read TGTGCCATCAGTGGAAGCGGGTCCCTTAATGAAAAACTGTTTTTT.